The source of this T cell receptor beta chain is a study of T cell responses to AZD1222 COVID-19 vaccine. Findings of the study overall: The span of vaccine-associated CD4 TCRs extended across spike, with dominance at 160-218 and 743-854. It was only 6 or 7 AZD1222 recipients who were seropositive at baseline.

The CDR3 covers 16 residues. The ends were cut back, 1 base at V and 1 base at J, with 13 bases in the middle. Germline loops: CDR1 MGHRA, CDR2 YSYEKL. This clone was observed once. Its antigen is currently unknown. Clones were sequenced by immunoSEQ multiplex PCR, and TCRdb holds only the in-frame ones, with some missing. Altogether about 110,000 clones are present, about 95% being singletons, with the ten largest covering less than 2.5%. The J gene is TRBJ1-1, the V gene TRBV4-1, with D perhaps TRBD1 (5 bases). The sequence derives from an adult in good health. Specimen: peripheral blood, collected on day 0 of AZD1222 vaccination. For the CDR3, the DNA is TGCGCCAGCAGCCAAGGGGGCCCGGGGAAGAACACTGAAGCTTTCTTT. Protein: CASSQGGPGKNTEAFF.